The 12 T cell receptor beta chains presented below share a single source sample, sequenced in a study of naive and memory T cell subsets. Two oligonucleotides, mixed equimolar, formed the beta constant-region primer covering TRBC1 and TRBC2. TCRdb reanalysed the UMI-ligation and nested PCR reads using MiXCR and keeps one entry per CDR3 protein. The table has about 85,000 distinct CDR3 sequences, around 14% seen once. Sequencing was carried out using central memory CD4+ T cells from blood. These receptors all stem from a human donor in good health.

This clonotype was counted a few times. The CDR3 sequence: CASSPGFSGQETQYF. The CDR3 nucleotides read TGTGCCAGCAGCCCTGGCTTTAGCGGCCAAGAGACCCAGTACTTC. The V call is TRBV7-6, the J call TRBJ2-5; D is perhaps TRBD2 (6 bases). The V end lost 5 bases, the J end lost 1 base, and 14 bases lay between the germline ends. Per the germline V gene, CDR1 is SGHVS and CDR2 is FNYEAQ. The CDR3 sequence is 15 residues long.

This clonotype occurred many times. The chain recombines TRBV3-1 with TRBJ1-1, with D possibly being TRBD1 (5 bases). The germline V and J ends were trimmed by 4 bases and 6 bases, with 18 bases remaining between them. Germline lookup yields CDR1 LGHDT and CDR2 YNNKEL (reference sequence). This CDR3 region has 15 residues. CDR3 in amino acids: CASSLPAGGRAEAFF. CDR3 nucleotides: TGTGCCAGCAGCCTACCTGCCGGGGGTCGGGCTGAAGCTTTCTTT. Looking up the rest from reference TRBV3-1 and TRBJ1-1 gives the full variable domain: DTAVSQTPKYLVTQMGNDKSIKCEQNLGHDTMYWYKQDSKKFLKIMFSYNNKELIINETVPNRFSPKSPDKAHLNLHINSLELGDSAVYFCASSLPAGGRAEAFFGQGTRLTVV.

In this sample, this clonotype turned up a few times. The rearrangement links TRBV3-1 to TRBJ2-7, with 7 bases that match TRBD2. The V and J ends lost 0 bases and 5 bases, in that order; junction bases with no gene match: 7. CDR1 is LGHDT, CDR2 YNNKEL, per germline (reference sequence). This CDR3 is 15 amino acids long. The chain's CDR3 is CASSQDFGRPDEQYF. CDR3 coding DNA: TGTGCCAGCAGCCAAGATTTCGGGAGGCCCGACGAGCAGTACTTC.

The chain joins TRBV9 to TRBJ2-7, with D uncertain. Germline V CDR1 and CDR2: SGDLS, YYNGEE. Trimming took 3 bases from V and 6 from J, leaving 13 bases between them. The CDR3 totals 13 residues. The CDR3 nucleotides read TGTGCCAGCAGCGCTCGACCAACGGGCGAGCAGTACTTC. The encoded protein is CASSARPTGEQYF.

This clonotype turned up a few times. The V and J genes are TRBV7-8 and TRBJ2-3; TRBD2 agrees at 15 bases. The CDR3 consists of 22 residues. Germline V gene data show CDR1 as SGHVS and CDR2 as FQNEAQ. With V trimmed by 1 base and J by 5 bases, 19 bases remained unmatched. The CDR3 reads CASSLGTGPGTSGRRGRDTQYF. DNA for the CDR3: TGTGCCAGCAGCTTAGGGACAGGACCCGGGACTAGCGGGAGGCGAGGTAGAGATACGCAGTATTTT. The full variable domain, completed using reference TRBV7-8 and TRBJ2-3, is GAGVSQSPRYKVAKRGQDVALRCDPISGHVSLFWYQQALGQGPEFLTYFQNEAQLDKSGLPSDRFFAERPEGSVSTLKIQRTQQEDSAVYLCASSLGTGPGTSGRRGRDTQYFGPGTRLTVL.

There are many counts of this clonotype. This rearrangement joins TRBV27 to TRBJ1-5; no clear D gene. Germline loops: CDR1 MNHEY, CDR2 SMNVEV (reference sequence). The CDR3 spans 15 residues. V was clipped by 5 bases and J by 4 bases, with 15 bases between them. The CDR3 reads CASSVTPEGNQPQHF. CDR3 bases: TGTGCCAGCAGTGTTACCCCGGAGGGAAATCAGCCCCAGCATTTT.

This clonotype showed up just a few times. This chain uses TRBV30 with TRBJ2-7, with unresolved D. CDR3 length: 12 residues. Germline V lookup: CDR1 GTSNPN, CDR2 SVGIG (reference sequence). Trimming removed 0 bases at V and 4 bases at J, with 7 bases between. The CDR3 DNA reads TGTGCCTGGAGTGTATCAACTTACGAGCAGTACTTC. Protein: CAWSVSTYEQYF. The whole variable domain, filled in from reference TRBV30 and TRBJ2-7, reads SQTIHQWPATLVQPVGSPLSLECTVEGTSNPNLYWYRQAAGRGLQLLFYSVGIGQISSEVPQNLSASRPQDRQFILSSKKLLLSDSGFYLCAWSVSTYEQYFGPGTRLTVT.

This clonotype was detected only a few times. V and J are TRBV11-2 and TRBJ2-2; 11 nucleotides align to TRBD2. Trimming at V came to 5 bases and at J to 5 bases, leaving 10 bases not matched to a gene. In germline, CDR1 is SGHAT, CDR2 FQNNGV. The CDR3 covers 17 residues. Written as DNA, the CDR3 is TGTGCCAGCAGCCTCGACCTAGCGGGAGGAGCTACCGGGGAGCTGTTTTTT. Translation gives CASSLDLAGGATGELFF.

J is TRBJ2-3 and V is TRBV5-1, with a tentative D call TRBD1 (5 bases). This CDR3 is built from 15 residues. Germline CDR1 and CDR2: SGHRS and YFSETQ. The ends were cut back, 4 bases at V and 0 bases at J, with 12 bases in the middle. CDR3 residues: CASSDATDSTDTQYF. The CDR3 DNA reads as TGCGCCAGCAGCGATGCGACAGATAGCACAGATACGCAGTATTTT.

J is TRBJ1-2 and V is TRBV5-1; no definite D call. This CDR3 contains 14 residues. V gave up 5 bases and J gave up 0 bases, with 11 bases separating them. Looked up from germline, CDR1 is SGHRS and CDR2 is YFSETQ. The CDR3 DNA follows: TGCGCCAGCAGTGAGGCAGCCGCTAACTATGGCTACACCTTC. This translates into CASSEAAANYGYTF. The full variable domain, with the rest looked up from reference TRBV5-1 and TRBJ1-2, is KAGVTQTPRYLIKTRGQQVTLSCSPISGHRSVSWYQQTPGQGLQFLFEYFSETQRNKGNFPGRFSGRQFSNSRSEMNVSTLELGDSALYLCASSEAAANYGYTFGSGTRLTVV.

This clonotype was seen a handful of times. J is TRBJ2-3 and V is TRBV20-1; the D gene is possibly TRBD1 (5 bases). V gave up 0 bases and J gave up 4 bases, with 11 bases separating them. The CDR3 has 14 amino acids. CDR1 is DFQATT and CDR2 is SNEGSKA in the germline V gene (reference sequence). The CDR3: CSARDGASADTQYF. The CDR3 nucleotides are TGCAGTGCTAGAGATGGGGCGTCGGCAGATACGCAGTATTTT.

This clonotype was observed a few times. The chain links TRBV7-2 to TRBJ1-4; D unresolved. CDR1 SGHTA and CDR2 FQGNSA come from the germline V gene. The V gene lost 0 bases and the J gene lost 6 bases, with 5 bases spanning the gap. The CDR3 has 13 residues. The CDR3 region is CASSLAPDEKLFF. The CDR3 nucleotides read TGTGCCAGCAGCTTAGCACCGGATGAAAAACTGTTTTTT.